This entry is about one TCR beta chain. TCRdb analysed the multiplex PCR reads with MiXCR anew, one entry per CDR3 protein. The repertoire holds about 120,000 distinct CDR3 sequences, approximately 20% seen once, with about 3.7% in the top ten. This entry belongs to a study of breast tumors, draining lymph nodes, adjacent tissues. Samples came from axillary lymph nodes draining the breast cancer. Sequenced sample: axillary lymph node tissue. The TCR originated in a female donor with breast cancer. Some clones in this sample may be carry-over from other donors' samples.

The CDR3 DNA is TGCGCCAGCAAACCAGGTGATTCAGGCTATGGCTACACCTTC. It specifies CASKPGDSGYGYTF. The genes are TRBV5-1 and TRBJ1-2; D not resolved. CDR1 and CDR2 (germline): SGHRS, YFSETQ. The CDR3 length is 14 residues. Trimming left V 6 bases short and J 4 bases short, with 16 bases between.